Sequencing of this T cell receptor beta chain was carried out in a study of neurological immune-mediated disorders. General study results and limits: HTLV-1-associated myelopathy showed the most TCR clonal expansion; multiple sclerosis the least, below healthy controls.

Each CDR3 protein gets one entry after TCRdb re-called the 5' RACE reads with MiXCR. The data hold fewer than 80,000 distinct CDR3 sequences, with around 4.7% observed a single time. This clonotype was counted many times. What it binds is unknown. CDR1 SQVTM and CDR2 ANQGSEA come from the germline V gene. CDR3 length: 11 amino acids. V was clipped by 4 bases and J by 7 bases, with 10 bases between them. V gene TRBV29-1 combines with J gene TRBJ1-1; no clear D. Sequenced: PBMCs. This receptor was obtained from a woman in her forties or fifties with multiple sclerosis. CDR3 sequence: CSVGWSVEAFF. The CDR3 bases are TGCAGCGTTGGGTGGTCCGTTGAAGCTTTCTTT.